The 3 T cell receptor beta chains listed next were all sequenced from one sample in a study of vaccination and CD4 T cells after COVID-19. For these TCRs, the target antigens are not known. With the Oncomine TCR Beta short-read assay, DNA from cultured CD4+ T cells was sequenced. One entry per CDR3 protein, called by TCRdb with MiXCR from the PCR reads. The table records about 25,000 distinct CDR3 sequences, about 40% of them present only once. This sample's treatment: approximately 11-day PBMC culture with coronavirus spike peptide pools or control peptides (ViraFEST assay). Sequencing used CD4+ T cells from blood, cultured in vitro. These receptors all stem from a human donor who had recovered from COVID-19.

This clonotype was counted a few times. The genes are TRBV6-1 and TRBJ2-2, with TRBD2 as a possible D gene (5 bases). The V end lost 6 bases, the J end lost 6 bases, and 11 bases lay between the germline ends. The CDR3 spans 13 residues. Germline assignment: CDR1 MNHNS and CDR2 SASEGT. DNA for the CDR3: TGTGCCAGCAGCTCGATCGGGGCCGGGGAGCTGTTTTTT. This codes for CASSSIGAGELFF.

The gene calls are TRBV6-1 and TRBJ2-7; the D gene is possibly TRBD1 (6 bases). With 6 bases removed from V and 3 bases from J, the gap between germline ends came to 9 bases. The CDR3 runs to 12 residues. The V gene's germline CDR1 is MNHNS and CDR2 SASEGT. CDR3 DNA: TGTGCCAGCAGGGGCAGGGGCTACGAGCAGTACTTC. This codes for CASRGRGYEQYF.

V gene TRBV11-3 combines with J gene TRBJ2-7; no reliable D call. The CDR3 is 14 residues long. Germline V gene data show CDR1 as SGHNT and CDR2 as YENEEA. Trimming left V 1 base short and J 6 bases short, with 13 bases between. The CDR3 DNA follows: TGTGCCAGCAGCTTAGCGGCAGTCTCTGGCGAGCAGTACTTC. This sequence encodes CASSLAAVSGEQYF.